The next 28 T cell receptor beta chains were all read from a single sample in a study of regulatory T cells in long-lasting Graves disease. Time point in this sample: newly diagnosed GD, antithyroid drugs for less than 3 months. The TCR library was made from RNA extracted from PBMCs. CDR3 regions were amplified by Arm-PCR using iRepertoire HTBI primers to build TCR beta libraries. TCRdb called the multiplex PCR reads again in MiXCR, with one record for every CDR3 protein. This sample has 300,000 to 400,000 distinct CDR3 sequences, with approximately 15% found just once. The sample also formed part of further work on T cells in Graves' hyperthyroidism and ophthalmopathy.

The sample consisted of peripheral blood mononuclear cells (PBMCs), taken at new diagnosis, from a patient treated with antithyroid drugs. Source of these receptors: a man in his forties with Graves disease.

This clonotype was seen many times. The chain links TRBV2 to TRBJ2-7; perhaps TRBD2 as D (6 bases). The CDR3 loop spans 13 amino acids. The V gene lost 6 bases and the J gene lost 3 bases, with 12 bases spanning the gap. Germline V gene data show CDR1 as SNHLY and CDR2 as FYNNEI. Written as DNA, the CDR3 is TGTGCCAGCAGCCCGGACGGGGGCTACGAGCAGTACTTC. Protein product: CASSPDGGYEQYF.

This clonotype was seen at least ten times. The chain uses TRBV3-1 and TRBJ1-2, with TRBD1 matching 7 bases. V was pared by 5 bases and J by 0 bases, with 3 bases of the junction left unmatched. From germline, CDR1 is LGHDT and CDR2 YNNKEL (reference sequence). The CDR3 runs to 14 residues. The CDR3 region is CASSYQGANYGYTF. The CDR3 DNA sequence: TGTGCCAGCAGCTATCAGGGGGCTAACTATGGCTACACCTTC.

The V gene is TRBV5-6, the J gene TRBJ2-2; D gene uncertain. This CDR3 spans 16 amino acids. Germline lookup yields CDR1 SGHDT and CDR2 YYEEEE. Trimming took off 1 base at V and 1 base at J, with 11 bases between the two ends. Written as DNA, the CDR3 is TGTGCCAGCAGCTTGTACGGGCCCCTGAACACCGGGGAGCTGTTTTTT. This encodes CASSLYGPLNTGELFF. The full variable domain, its missing parts supplied by reference TRBV5-6 and TRBJ2-2, is DAGVTQSPTHLIKTRGQQVTLRCSPKSGHDTVSWYQQALGQGPQFIFQYYEEEERQRGNFPDRFSGHQFPNYSSELNVNALLLGDSALYLCASSLYGPLNTGELFFGEGSRLTVL.

This clonotype was counted at least ten times. The chain links TRBV6-5 to TRBJ1-1; tentatively, D is TRBD1 (5 bases). The V end lost 1 base, the J end lost 4 bases, and 7 bases lay between the germline ends. Germline CDR1 and CDR2: MNHEY and SVGAGI. The CDR3 has 13 amino acids. As DNA, the CDR3 is TGTGCCAGCAGTTACTTGAGGGGCACTGAAGCTTTCTTT. Amino acids: CASSYLRGTEAFF.

This clonotype has a count of ten or more. The chain links TRBV6-1 to TRBJ2-7; TRBD1 matches 8 bases. CDR1 and CDR2 from the germline V gene are MNHNS and SASEGT. The J segment lost 3 bases and the V segment lost 0 bases, leaving 10 bases of the junction unmatched. This CDR3 is 17 amino acids long. The DNA of the CDR3 is TGTGCCAGCAGTGAAGCAGTGGGCAGGGGGCTTCTCTACGAGCAGTACTTC. This codes for CASSEAVGRGLLYEQYF.

This clonotype was found many times. This chain joins TRBV7-6 and TRBJ2-5; no clear D gene. V was shortened by 6 bases and J by 1 base, with 12 bases between the two germline ends. Germline assignment: CDR1 SGHVS and CDR2 FNYEAQ. The CDR3 is made up of 14 amino acids. CDR3 loop: CASSLPGFQETQYF. The CDR3 coding sequence is TGTGCCAGCAGTCTTCCAGGATTCCAAGAGACCCAGTACTTC.

The chain carries TRBV20-1 and TRBJ1-4; no clear D gene. Trimming left V 0 bases short and J 7 bases short, with 6 bases between. CDR1 DFQATT and CDR2 SNEGSKA come from the germline V gene (reference sequence). The CDR3 totals 12 residues. This CDR3 reads CSARDRGEKLFF. The CDR3 nucleotides read TGCAGTGCTAGAGACCGAGGTGAAAAACTGTTTTTT.

This clonotype was counted ten times or more. The J gene is TRBJ2-7, the V gene TRBV13; D not resolved. V gave up 4 bases and J gave up 2 bases, with 15 bases separating them. Germline V gene lookup returns CDR1 PRHDT and CDR2 FYEKMQ (reference sequence). The CDR3 consists of 15 residues. The CDR3 protein is CASSSKGSRTYEQYF. In DNA, the CDR3 is TGTGCCAGCAGCTCCAAGGGTTCCCGAACCTACGAGCAGTACTTC.

Many counts were recorded for this clonotype. The V and J genes are TRBV7-6 and TRBJ2-5; 13 bases agree with TRBD2. The germline gives CDR1 SGHVS, CDR2 FNYEAQ. The CDR3 totals 18 residues. Germline trimming cut 5 bases from V and 0 bases from J; bases unmatched to any gene: 9. The CDR3 sequence is CASSRTSGGVRYQETQYF. DNA for the CDR3: TGTGCCAGCAGCCGTACTAGCGGGGGGGTTCGGTACCAAGAGACCCAGTACTTC. Drawing the rest from reference TRBV7-6 and TRBJ2-5, the complete variable domain is GAGVSQSPRYKVTKRGQDVALRCDPISGHVSLYWYRQALGQGPEFLTYFNYEAQQDKSGLPNDRFSAERPEGSISTLTIQRTEQRDSAMYRCASSRTSGGVRYQETQYFGPGTRLLVL.

This clonotype was seen repeatedly, ten times or more. The CDR3 DNA follows: TGCGCCAGCAGCTACGGGACGTCGCCCAATGAGCAGTTCTTC. It yields the protein CASSYGTSPNEQFF. V gene TRBV5-1 combines with J gene TRBJ2-1; D possibly matches TRBD1 or TRBD2 (5 bases each). The CDR3 loop spans 14 amino acids. CDR1 is SGHRS and CDR2 is YFSETQ in the germline V gene. The germline V and J ends were trimmed by 3 bases and 6 bases, with 13 bases remaining between them.

This clonotype came up a few times. The gene calls are TRBV20-1 and TRBJ2-5; tentative D call: TRBD1 (7 bases). V dropped 6 bases and J dropped 2 bases, with 13 bases sitting between them. There are 13 residues in the CDR3. CDR1 is DFQATT and CDR2 is SNEGSKA in the germline V gene (reference sequence). Here the CDR3 reads CSARGDIQETQYF. CDR3 nucleotide sequence: TGCAGTGCCAGGGGGGACATACAAGAGACCCAGTACTTC.

This clonotype was recorded many times. This chain joins TRBV9 and TRBJ2-6; 8 nucleotides line up with TRBD1. J was trimmed by 4 bases and V by 3 bases; bases with no gene match: 3. The germline gives CDR1 SGDLS, CDR2 YYNGEE. The CDR3 is 15 amino acids. The CDR3 DNA reads TGTGCCAGCAGCGAGACAGGGGCGGGGGCCAACGTCCTGACTTTC. It codes for CASSETGAGANVLTF.

The V and J genes are TRBV6-2 or TRBV6-3 and TRBJ2-1, with D possibly being TRBD2 (6 bases). V dropped 4 bases and J dropped 8 bases, with 9 bases sitting between them. The CDR3 runs to 12 residues. Germline V gene sequence: CDR1 MNHEY, CDR2 SVGEGT. In DNA, the CDR3 is TGTGCCAGCAGTTGGCGGAGGGATGAGCAGTTCTTC. This sequence encodes CASSWRRDEQFF.

The V and J genes are TRBV2 and TRBJ2-5; no definite D call. This CDR3 is built from 14 residues. The germline V gene encodes CDR1 SNHLY and CDR2 FYNNEI. Deletions cut 6 bases from V and 5 bases from J, with 16 bases between. The CDR3 reads CASSPGRMIETQYF. The CDR3 DNA is TGTGCCAGCAGCCCAGGACGGATGATTGAGACCCAGTACTTC.

The chain joins TRBV12-3 or TRBV12-4 to TRBJ2-5; TRBD1 matches at 10 bases. The V segment lost 5 bases and the J segment 4 bases; nucleotides outside the gene matches: 7. The CDR3 loop spans 15 amino acids. The CDR3 nucleotides are TGTGCCAGCAGTCTACGGACAGGGGGTGGAGAGACCCAGTACTTC. It is translated as CASSLRTGGGETQYF.

This clonotype was seen only a few times. The rearrangement uses TRBV5-1 and TRBJ2-2; 7 nucleotides agree with TRBD1. Germline CDR1 is SGHRS and CDR2 is YFSETQ. With 2 bases clipped from V and 4 bases from J, the junction kept 8 bases outside the gene matches. This CDR3 has 16 amino acids. The CDR3 region has the DNA TGCGCCAGCAGCTTCTATATGGGACAGACCACCGGGGAGCTGTTTTTT. Translation: CASSFYMGQTTGELFF.

This clonotype was seen only once. The CDR3 reads CASTASLRGGMNTEAFF. CDR3 coding DNA: TGTGCCAGCACTGCGTCCTTGAGGGGGGGCATGAACACTGAAGCTTTCTTT. V is TRBV11-2 and J is TRBJ1-1; D is possibly TRBD1 (6 bases). The CDR3 runs 17 residues. Trimming pared 7 bases from V and 0 bases from J, leaving 21 bases between. Germline CDR1 is SGHAT and CDR2 is FQNNGV.

V and J are TRBV6-1 and TRBJ2-5; 8 positions agree with TRBD1. CDR1 is MNHNS, CDR2 SASEGT, per germline. The CDR3 has 12 residues. V dropped 10 bases and J dropped 2; count of bases not matched to a gene: 3. CDR3 sequence reads: CAIRTGQETQYF. CDR3 DNA: TGTGCCATCCGGACAGGGCAAGAGACCCAGTACTTC.

In this sample, this clonotype turned up many times. The V gene is TRBV27, the J gene TRBJ2-5; possibly TRBD2 for D (6 bases). Germline CDR1 and CDR2: MNHEY and SMNVEV (reference sequence). CDR3 length: 14 residues. The V end was cut by 2 bases, the J end by 5 bases, with 12 bases between. CDR3 sequence reads: CASSLPGVGETQYF. The CDR3 bases are TGTGCCAGCAGTTTACCGGGGGTCGGTGAGACCCAGTACTTC.

In its sample, this clonotype was seen many times. The chain joins TRBV7-2 to TRBJ2-5; 10 nucleotides agree with TRBD2. The CDR3 loop spans 16 amino acids. In germline, CDR1 is SGHTA, CDR2 FQGNSA. The junction had 11 bases not matched to a gene; V was cut back by 5 bases and J by 5 bases. The CDR3 nucleotides are TGTGCCAGCAGCCGGCGAGCGGGGGGGATGACGGAGACCCAGTACTTC. It codes for CASSRRAGGMTETQYF.

This clonotype was recorded at least ten times. J is TRBJ1-2 and V is TRBV28; 7 nucleotides align to TRBD1. The CDR3 is 14 residues long. Germline V CDR1 and CDR2: MDHEN, SYDVKM. Trimming cost V 6 bases and J 7 bases; bases outside gene matches: 11. CDR3 sequence reads: CASRPSQGLGGYTF. DNA of the CDR3: TGTGCCAGCAGGCCCTCACAGGGGCTGGGTGGCTACACCTTC.

Ten or more counts support this clonotype. The chain links TRBV7-9 to TRBJ2-1, with unresolved D. The CDR3 has 13 residues. The germline V gene encodes CDR1 SEHNR and CDR2 FQNEAQ (reference sequence). The V end lost 10 bases, the J end lost 1 base, and 11 bases lay between the germline ends. This chain's CDR3 is CATLRPSYNEQFF. DNA for the CDR3: TGTGCCACCCTGCGACCTTCCTACAATGAGCAGTTCTTC.

This clonotype came up many times. The chain has TRBV6-5 and TRBJ1-4; a possible D gene is TRBD1 (5 bases). The V gene lost 2 bases and the J gene lost 6 bases, with 13 bases spanning the gap. Germline lookup yields CDR1 MNHEY and CDR2 SVGAGI. The CDR3 is 15 amino acids. The DNA for the CDR3 is TGTGCCAGCAGTTACGCTGGAGGGGACTATGAAAAACTGTTTTTT. Its protein product is CASSYAGGDYEKLFF.

This sequence joins TRBV28 and TRBJ1-2; 10 nucleotides line up with TRBD1. CDR1 is MDHEN and CDR2 is SYDVKM in the germline V gene. The CDR3 runs to 16 residues. Trimming removed 6 bases from V and 5 bases from J; junction bases left unmatched: 12. CDR3: CASSRGQGPIKYGYTF. For the CDR3, the DNA is TGTGCCAGCAGCCGGGGACAGGGGCCTATTAAGTATGGCTACACCTTC.

Of note for this clonotype: With only one base between it and a far larger clone, this is likely a read error. The chain joins TRBV13 to TRBJ2-7, with D uncertain. There are 11 residues in the CDR3. Per germline, CDR1 PRHDT and CDR2 FYEKMQ (reference sequence). As DNA, the CDR3 is TGTGCCAGCAGCGTCTCCCACGAGCAGTACTTC. It translates to CASSVSHEQYF. Full variable domain (remainder filled in from reference TRBV13 and TRBJ2-7): AAGVIQSPRHLIKEKRETATLKCYPIPRHDTVYWYQQGPGQDPQFLISFYEKMQSDKGSIPDRFSAQQFSDYHSELNMSSLELGDSALYFCASSVSHEQYFGPGTRLTVT.

The chain carries TRBV27 and TRBJ2-7, with 7 positions matching TRBD2. V lost 2 bases to trimming and J lost 2 bases; unmatched junction nucleotides: 6. Germline V gene data show CDR1 as MNHEY and CDR2 as SMNVEV (reference sequence). The CDR3 is 15 amino acids. CDR3 sequence: CASSLDAGETYEQYF. CDR3 DNA: TGTGCCAGCAGTTTAGATGCGGGGGAAACCTACGAGCAGTACTTC.

The chain is built from TRBV9 and TRBJ1-6; D gene ambiguous. CDR3 length: 18 residues. V was shortened by 2 bases and J by 6 bases, with 21 bases between the two germline ends. CDR1 is SGDLS and CDR2 is YYNGEE in the germline V gene. CDR3 residues: CASSVLPSQMVGNSPLHF. In nucleotides, the CDR3 is TGTGCCAGCAGCGTTCTCCCCAGTCAGATGGTGGGTAATTCACCCCTCCACTTT.

In this sample, this clonotype turned up many times. This sequence joins TRBV27 and TRBJ1-2; weak D call: TRBD1 (5 bases). Germline V gene sequence: CDR1 MNHEY, CDR2 SMNVEV (reference sequence). V was clipped by 1 base and J by 5 bases, with 11 bases between them. The CDR3 totals 14 residues. CDR3 sequence: CASSLYPRDYGYTF. The CDR3 DNA is TGTGCCAGCAGTTTATACCCCAGGGATTATGGCTACACCTTC.